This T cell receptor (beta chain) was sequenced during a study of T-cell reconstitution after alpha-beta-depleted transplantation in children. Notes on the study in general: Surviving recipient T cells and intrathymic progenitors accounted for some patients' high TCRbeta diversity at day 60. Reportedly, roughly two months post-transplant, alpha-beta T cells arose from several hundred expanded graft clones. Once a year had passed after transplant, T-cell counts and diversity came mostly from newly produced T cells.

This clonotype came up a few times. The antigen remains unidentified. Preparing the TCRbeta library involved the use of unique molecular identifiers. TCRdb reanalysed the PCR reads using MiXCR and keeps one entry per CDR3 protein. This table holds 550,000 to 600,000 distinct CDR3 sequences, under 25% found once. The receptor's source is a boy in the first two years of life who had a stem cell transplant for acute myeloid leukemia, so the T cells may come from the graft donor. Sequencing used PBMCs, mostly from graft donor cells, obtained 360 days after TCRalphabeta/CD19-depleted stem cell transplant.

CDR3 in amino acids: CASKRGGAADTQYF. CDR3 sequence (DNA): TGTGCCAGCAAGCGAGGGGGCGCGGCAGATACGCAGTATTTT. The chain uses TRBV28 and TRBJ2-3, with 7 bases fitting TRBD1. This CDR3 spans 14 amino acids. The germline gives CDR1 MDHEN, CDR2 SYDVKM. V lost 7 bases, J lost 4 bases, and 8 bases stayed unmatched.